The rows below give T cell receptor beta chains drawn from one sample of a study of post-analysis software for immune sequencing data. TCRdb reprocessed the PCR reads via MiXCR and lists one record per CDR3 protein. The sample holds under 200,000 distinct CDR3 sequences, 29% seen once. The specimen sequenced was blood. These receptors came from a girl younger than 18 with multiple sclerosis. Each CDR3 is given with its conserved first and last residue. Fields, in order: V gene, clone size, CDR3 length, D gene, J gene, CDR3 protein, CDR3 DNA. D genes are given only for firm matches. Clone size appears in some rows only: once, few, many, or a class for an expanded clone.

V: TRBV20-1; size: NA; length: 11; D: NA; J: TRBJ2-1; CDR3: CSARHWGVAFF; DNA: TGCAGTGCCCGCCATTGGGGGGTCGCGTTCTTC
V: TRBV3-1; size: NA; length: 12; D: TRBD1; J: TRBJ1-1; CDR3: CASSQLTGAAFF; DNA: TGTGCCAGCAGCCAGTTAACAGGGGCCGCTTTCTTT
V: TRBV12-3/TRBV12-4; size: few; length: 14; D: NA; J: TRBJ2-2; CDR3: CASIGQGYTGELFF; DNA: TGTGCCAGCATCGGGCAGGGGTACACCGGGGAGCTGTTTTTT
V: TRBV20-1; size: few; length: 10; D: NA; J: TRBJ1-1; CDR3: CSARRDEAFF; DNA: TGCAGTGCTAGGCGGGATGAAGCTTTCTTT
V: TRBV7-8; size: few; length: 13; D: NA; J: TRBJ1-6; CDR3: CASSPGGKAPLHF; DNA: TGTGCCAGCAGTCCTGGGGGGAAGGCACCCCTCCACTTT
V: TRBV6-6; size: NA; length: 13; D: NA; J: TRBJ1-4; CDR3: CVSSYSVYEKLFF; DNA: TGTGTCAGCAGTTACTCAGTCTATGAAAAACTGTTTTTT
V: TRBV20-1; size: few; length: 12; D: NA; J: TRBJ2-5; CDR3: CSARSGKETQYF; DNA: TGCAGTGCTAGGTCAGGGAAAGAGACCCAGTACTTC
V: TRBV14; size: NA; length: 16; D: NA; J: TRBJ2-3; CDR3: CASSQALDLITDTQYF; DNA: TGTGCCAGCAGCCAAGCCTTGGACCTAATCACAGATACGCAGTATTTT
V: TRBV12-3/TRBV12-4; size: many; length: 18; D: TRBD2; J: TRBJ2-5; CDR3: CASSSTGTSGRRSETQYF; DNA: TGTGCCAGCAGTTCCACCGGGACTAGCGGGAGGAGATCGGAGACCCAGTACTTC
V: TRBV3-1; size: many; length: 15; D: NA; J: TRBJ2-7; CDR3: CASSQGRSFYVEQYF; DNA: TGTGCCAGCAGCCAAGGCAGATCTTTTTACGTCGAGCAGTACTTC
V: TRBV21-1; size: NA; length: 14; D: NA; J: TRBJ2-7; CDR3: CASSKGTGGYEQYF; DNA: TGTGCCAGCAGCAAAGGGACAGGGGGCTACGAGCAGTACTTC
V: TRBV12-3/TRBV12-4; size: NA; length: 11; D: NA; J: TRBJ1-2; CDR3: CASTGNYGYTF; DNA: TGTGCCAGCACAGGAAACTATGGCTACACCTTC
V: TRBV5-5; size: NA; length: 15; D: NA; J: TRBJ2-3; CDR3: CASSLFGPNTDTQYF; DNA: TGTGCCAGCAGCTTGTTCGGCCCGAACACAGATACGCAGTATTTT
V: TRBV7-6; size: few; length: 13; D: NA; J: TRBJ2-5; CDR3: CASSLAVVETQYF; DNA: TGTGCCAGCAGCTTAGCTGTGGTAGAGACCCAGTACTTC
V: TRBV3-1; size: few; length: 15; D: NA; J: TRBJ2-1; CDR3: CASSQRGASGNEQFF; DNA: TGTGCCAGCAGCCAAAGGGGGGCTAGTGGCAATGAGCAGTTCTTC
V: TRBV15; size: NA; length: 14; D: TRBD1; J: TRBJ1-6; CDR3: CATSRDRVNSPLHF; DNA: TGTGCCACCAGCCGGGACAGGGTAAATTCACCCCTCCACTTT
V: TRBV10-3; size: NA; length: 12; D: TRBD1; J: TRBJ2-7; CDR3: CAIGGQGAEAYF; DNA: TGTGCCATCGGAGGACAGGGTGCTGAAGCTTACTTC
V: TRBV28; size: NA; length: 15; D: NA; J: TRBJ1-5; CDR3: CASSPVPIRNQPQHF; DNA: TGTGCCAGCAGTCCGGTACCAATCCGCAATCAGCCCCAGCATTTT
V: TRBV7-2; size: few; length: 13; D: NA; J: TRBJ1-5; CDR3: CASSRRPGQPQHF; DNA: TGTGCCAGCAGCCGACGGCCCGGTCAGCCCCAGCATTTT
V: TRBV6-6; size: many; length: 14; D: NA; J: TRBJ2-7; CDR3: CASSYQSDSYEQYF; DNA: TGTGCCAGCAGTTACCAGTCGGACAGCTACGAGCAGTACTTC
V: TRBV15; size: NA; length: 14; D: NA; J: TRBJ2-5; CDR3: CATSLETHCNEQYF; DNA: TGTGCCACCAGCTTGGAGACCCATTGCAATGAGCAGTACTTC
V: TRBV10-2; size: many; length: 13; D: NA; J: TRBJ2-1; CDR3: CASRPPGVVEQFF; DNA: TGCGCCAGCCGTCCCCCAGGGGTGGTTGAGCAGTTCTTC
V: TRBV14; size: few; length: 12; D: NA; J: TRBJ1-4; CDR3: CASSQGPEKLFF; DNA: TGTGCCAGCAGCCAAGGGCCTGAAAAACTGTTTTTT